The 9 T cell receptor beta chains below come from one sample, sequenced in a study of tumour-infiltrating T cells in Burkitt lymphoma (dated by TCRdb to 2020 to 2022). The library was prepared using the immunoSEQ multiplex PCR assay. TCRdb re-hosts the immuneACCESS table, in-frame sequences only. Its copies lack some clones; in the studies checked, an unresolved V gene accounts for under half of them, and the cause for the rest is not known. The sample data list 950 to 1,500 clones, and about 16% of these were observed just once. Clones ranked in the top ten supply about 8.3% of the sample. Sequencing used tumor tissue. These receptor sequences come from a human donor with Burkitt lymphoma.

This chain joins TRBV18 and TRBJ2-7; D unresolved. This CDR3 contains 12 residues. The germline V and J ends were trimmed by 5 bases and 4 bases, with 9 bases remaining between them. Germline assignment: CDR1 KGHSH and CDR2 LQKENI. Here the CDR3 DNA reads TGTGCCAGCTCAACGGACCGTTACGAGCAGTACTTC. Its protein is CASSTDRYEQYF.

The DNA for the CDR3 is TGTGCCAGCAGCCAAACGAGGAACACTGAAGCTTTCTTT. Amino acid sequence: CASSQTRNTEAFF. V and J are TRBV14 and TRBJ1-1, with D unresolved. The CDR3 has 13 residues. Trimming shortened V by 2 bases and J by 1 base, and 5 bases separated the two germline ends. CDR1 is SGHDN and CDR2 is FVKESK in the germline V gene.

This clone was seen a handful of times. The rearrangement links TRBV27 to TRBJ1-5, with D uncertain. Germline assignment: CDR1 MNHEY and CDR2 SMNVEV (reference sequence). This CDR3 is built from 14 residues. Trimming pared 7 bases from V and 6 bases from J, leaving 16 bases between. This chain's CDR3 is CASNPFKSFQPQHF. CDR3 nucleotides: TGTGCCAGCAACCCCTTTAAAAGTTTTCAGCCCCAGCATTTT.

This chain links TRBV7-9 with TRBJ1-1; D is uncertain. V shed 5 bases and J shed 0 bases, with 10 bases lying between them. Germline V gives CDR1 SEHNR, CDR2 FQNEAQ (reference sequence). The CDR3 loop spans 14 amino acids. In DNA, the CDR3 is TGTGCCAGCAGCCAAGATCTAATGAACACTGAAGCTTTCTTT. It translates to CASSQDLMNTEAFF.

This chain connects TRBV10-2 to TRBJ1-2, with D unclear. V lost 0 bases and J 4 bases, leaving 12 bases between the germline ends. The CDR3 consists of 15 residues. Germline V CDR1 and CDR2: WSHSY, SAAADI. CDR3 coding DNA: TGCGCCAGCAGTGAGTCCGGCTTGCGGGGCTATGGCTACACCTTC. Protein: CASSESGLRGYGYTF.

This clone was seen a few times. The chain uses TRBV27 and TRBJ2-3; 9 bases agree with TRBD2. Trimming removed 0 bases from V and 12 bases from J; junction bases left unmatched: 4. Germline V lookup: CDR1 MNHEY, CDR2 SMNVEV (reference sequence). The CDR3 contains 13 residues. The CDR3 protein is CASSLSGRGGQYF. CDR3 nucleotide sequence: TGTGCCAGCAGTTTATCAGGGCGGGGGGGTCAGTATTTT.

This clone has just a few counts. This chain uses TRBV4-2 with TRBJ2-5; D unclear. Trimming pared 0 bases from V and 1 base from J, leaving 9 bases between. The germline V gene has CDR1 LGHNA and CDR2 YNFKEQ. The CDR3 consists of 15 residues. The CDR3 is CASSQDGRSQETQYF. The CDR3 DNA reads as TGTGCCAGCAGCCAAGATGGCCGCAGCCAAGAGACCCAGTACTTC.

This clone occurred a few times. V and J are TRBV7-9 and TRBJ1-6, with no clear D. The V and J ends lost 7 bases and 5 bases respectively, with 12 bases between them. This CDR3 is 14 amino acids long. Looked up from germline, CDR1 is SEHNR and CDR2 is FQNEAQ (reference sequence). CDR3 in amino acids: CASTYGRDNSPLHF. CDR3 DNA: TGTGCCAGCACCTACGGTAGGGATAATTCACCCCTCCACTTT. The full variable domain, in which reference TRBV7-9 and TRBJ1-6 provide the parts outside the CDR3, is DTGVSQNPRHKITKRGQNVTFRCDPISEHNRLYWYRQTLGQGPEFLTYFQNEAQLEKSRLLSDRFSAERPKGSFSTLEIQRTEQGDSAMYLCASTYGRDNSPLHFGNGTRLTVT.

The chain is built from TRBV2 and TRBJ2-2; 8 positions agree with TRBD2. Germline trimming cut 6 bases from V and 2 bases from J; bases unmatched to any gene: 2. CDR1 is SNHLY, CDR2 FYNNEI, per germline. The CDR3 length is 14 residues. The DNA for the CDR3 is TGTGCCAGCAGGGCGGGGGGCAACACCGGGGAGCTGTTTTTT. This codes for CASRAGGNTGELFF.